The clone carrying this T cell receptor (beta chain) appeared many times. Investigators prepared the TCR beta libraries by applying iRepertoire HTBI primers and Arm-PCR of CDR3 regions. Via MiXCR, TCRdb re-called the multiplex PCR reads, giving one row per CDR3 protein. The data contain hundreds of thousands of distinct CDR3 sequences, under 25% of them seen just once; the ten biggest clones take up 6.5% to 9%. The sample comes from a study of regulatory T cells in long-lasting Graves disease. Specified time point: persistent/refractory GD, antithyroid drugs over 5 years with positive TRAb. RNA extracted from PBMCs served as the sequencing template. Patients of an endocrinology department in Xi'an, China, were included. Germline V gene lookup returns CDR1 SGHDT and CDR2 YYEEEE. CDR3 length: 14 residues. V gave up 2 bases and J gave up 5 bases; unmatched junction bases: 1.

This chain connects TRBV5-6 to TRBJ1-5; TRBD1 matches 10 bases. Sequencing was performed on peripheral blood mononuclear cells (PBMCs), taken when the disease was refractory, from a patient treated with antithyroid drugs. The receptor was derived from a female donor with Graves disease. The CDR3 reads CASSLGTGDQPQHF. The DNA of the CDR3 is TGTGCCAGCAGCTTAGGGACAGGGGATCAGCCCCAGCATTTT.